The sequence of this T cell receptor beta chain was determined in a study of T cells after posttransplantation cyclophosphamide. Study observations and caveats: Skin or GI-infiltrating T cells shared few TRB sequences with blood. Recipient CMV seropositivity and CMV reactivation strongly tracked TRB clonality.

TCRdb's table, derived via immunoSEQ multiplex PCR, lists solely in-frame clones and lacks some. The sample yields about 36,000 clones, without any singletons. The length of the CDR3 is 14 residues. Per germline, CDR1 SEHNR and CDR2 FQNEAQ (reference sequence). After removal of 4 bases from V and 4 bases from J, the junction contained 6 bases not matched to a gene. About this clone: The antigen is not known.

The receptor was isolated from a girl under 18 in good health, CMV-negative, and a related stem cell transplant donor. Sequences were obtained from PBMCs. This sequence joins TRBV7-9 and TRBJ1-2; TRBD1 aligns across 7 bases. The CDR3 loop reads CASSSGTAVYGYTF. In DNA form, the CDR3 reads TGTGCCAGCAGCTCCGGGACAGCGGTCTATGGCTACACCTTC.